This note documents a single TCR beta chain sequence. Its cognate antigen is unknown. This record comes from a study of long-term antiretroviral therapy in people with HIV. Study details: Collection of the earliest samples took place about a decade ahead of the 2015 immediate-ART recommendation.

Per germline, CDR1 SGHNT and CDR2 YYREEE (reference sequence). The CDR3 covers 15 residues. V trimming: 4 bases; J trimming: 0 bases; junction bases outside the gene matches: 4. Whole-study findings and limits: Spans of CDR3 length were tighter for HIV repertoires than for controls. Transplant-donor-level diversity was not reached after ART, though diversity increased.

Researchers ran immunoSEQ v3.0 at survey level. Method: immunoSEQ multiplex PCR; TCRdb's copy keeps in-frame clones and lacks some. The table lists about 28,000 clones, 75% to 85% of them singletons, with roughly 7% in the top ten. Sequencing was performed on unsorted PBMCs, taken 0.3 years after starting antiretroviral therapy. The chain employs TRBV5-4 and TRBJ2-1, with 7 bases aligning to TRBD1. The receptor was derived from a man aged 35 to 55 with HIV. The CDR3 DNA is TGTGCCAGCAGCCTAACAGGGGACTCCTACAATGAGCAGTTCTTC. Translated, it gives CASSLTGDSYNEQFF. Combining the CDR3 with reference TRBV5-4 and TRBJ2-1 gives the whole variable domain ETGVTQSPTHLIKTRGQQVTLRCSSQSGHNTVSWYQQALGQGPQFIFQYYREEENGRGNFPPRFSGLQFPNYSSELNVNALELDDSALYLCASSLTGDSYNEQFFGPGTRLTVL.